This T cell receptor (beta chain) is from a study of T cell responses to AZD1222 COVID-19 vaccine. Study-level information: Whether given at about 4 or about 12 weeks, second doses were pooled.

CDR1 LNHDA and CDR2 SQIVND come from the germline V gene (reference sequence). The CDR3 sequence is 16 residues long. The ends were cut back, 4 bases at V and 3 bases at J, with 15 bases in the middle. As to this clone: Its antigen remains unknown.

General study results and limits: Donors in the cohort were predominantly white British and more often female, and clonal diversity was possibly underestimated. Baseline seropositivity occurred in only a handful of AZD1222 recipients. There were vaccine-associated CD4 TCRs across spike, dominant at 160-218 and 743-854.

Sequencing used immunoSEQ multiplex PCR; TCRdb keeps in-frame clones, though not all of them. The sample carries 110,000 to 150,000 clones, roughly 92% recorded once. The source is an adult in good health. Sequenced here: peripheral blood, sampled on day 0 of AZD1222 vaccination. V gene TRBV19 combines with J gene TRBJ2-2; no firm D call. The chain's CDR3 is CASSTRLLLDTGELFF. The CDR3 DNA sequence: TGTGCCAGTAGTACCCGGCTACTACTGGACACCGGGGAGCTGTTTTTT.